This paragraph reports one TCR beta chain. Its antigen is not identified. This entry is derived from a study of OX40 agonist ivuxolimab in advanced cancers. Study-level results: Nonresponders included some who also had low normalized T-cell clonal expansion. Fewer expanded clones were found on average in CD4+ than in CD8+ T cells.

The germline V and J ends were trimmed by 4 bases and 0 bases, with 24 bases remaining between them. This CDR3 is 20 amino acids long. Germline V gene sequence: CDR1 MGHRA, CDR2 YSYEKL. Using immunoSEQ multiplex PCR, the repertoire was profiled, and TCRdb retains in-frame clones only, with some absent. In the table there are around 67,000 clones, roughly 92% of which are singletons. This chain links TRBV4-1 with TRBJ1-4; D remains ambiguous. The source was CD4+ or CD8+ T cells sorted from blood, collected in a trial of the OX40 agonist ivuxolimab. This receptor was identified in an adult with an advanced solid tumor such as melanoma, head and neck, liver or kidney cancer. The CDR3 loop is CASSPWVAPSSKATNEKLFF. The CDR3 DNA reads as TGCGCCAGCAGCCCCTGGGTCGCCCCTTCATCCAAGGCAACTAATGAAAAACTGTTTTTT.